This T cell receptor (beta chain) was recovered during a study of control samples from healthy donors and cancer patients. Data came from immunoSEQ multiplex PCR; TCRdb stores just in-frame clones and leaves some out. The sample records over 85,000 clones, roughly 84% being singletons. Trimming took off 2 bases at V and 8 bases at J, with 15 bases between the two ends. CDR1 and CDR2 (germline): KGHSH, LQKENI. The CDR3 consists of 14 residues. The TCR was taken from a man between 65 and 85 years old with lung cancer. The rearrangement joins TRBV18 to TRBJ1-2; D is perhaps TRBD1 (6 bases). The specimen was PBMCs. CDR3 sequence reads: CASSPDQGLYGYTF. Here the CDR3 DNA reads TGTGCCAGCTCACCAGATCAGGGGCTTTACGGCTACACCTTC.